The 6 T cell receptor beta chains presented below share a single source sample, sequenced in a study of response to subunit inactivated influenza vaccine. TCRdb re-called the RT-PCR reads through MiXCR, storing one row per CDR3 protein. The sample has around 470,000 distinct CDR3 sequences, approximately 7.7% seen once. Sequenced here: PBMCs from blood, sampled around 25 months after vaccination. The receptors come from a man aged 50-75 years who received an inactivated influenza vaccine.

V is TRBV7-2 and J is TRBJ2-3; 7 bases agree with TRBD2. CDR3 length: 16 amino acids. V was pared by 0 bases and J by 8 bases, with 11 bases of the junction left unmatched. CDR1 SGHTA and CDR2 FQGNSA come from the germline V gene. The CDR3 sequence is CASSLAGAGVSSTQYF. The CDR3 region has the DNA TGTGCCAGCAGCTTAGCTGGGGCGGGAGTCTCCAGTACGCAGTATTTT.

A note on this clonotype: It may be a read error: a sequence one base away is much more abundant. The rearrangement uses TRBV10-3 and TRBJ2-5, with a weak D call TRBD2 (6 bases). The CDR3 is made up of 14 amino acids. Trimming pared 2 bases from V and 6 bases from J, leaving 13 bases between. Germline V gene lookup returns CDR1 ENHRY and CDR2 SYGVKD. The DNA for the CDR3 is TGTGCCATCAGTGAGACGGCAGGGAGGCAGACCCAGTACTTC. Translation gives CAISETAGRQTQYF.

This clonotype has ten or more counts. The chain employs TRBV7-9 and TRBJ2-1; 7 positions agree with TRBD2. The germline V gene encodes CDR1 SEHNR and CDR2 FQNEAQ (reference sequence). Unmatched junction bases numbered 9, after V lost 4 bases and J lost 9 bases. The CDR3 is made up of 14 amino acids. CDR3 loop: CASSSGLGVGEQFF. CDR3 coding DNA: TGTGCCAGCAGCTCAGGACTAGGGGTCGGTGAGCAGTTCTTC.

This clonotype has only a few counts. The V call is TRBV20-1, the J call TRBJ2-4; the D gene could be TRBD1 or TRBD2 (5 bases each). V lost 0 bases and J lost 0, with 12 bases in between. From germline, CDR1 is DFQATT and CDR2 SNEGSKA (reference sequence). The CDR3 loop spans 16 amino acids. Written as DNA, the CDR3 is TGCAGTGCTAGAGATCTGGGGGAGCTAGCCAAAAACATTCAGTACTTC. Protein product: CSARDLGELAKNIQYF.

This clonotype was recorded many times. The V and J genes are TRBV12-3 or TRBV12-4 and TRBJ2-5; tentatively, D is TRBD1 (6 bases). V lost 0 bases to trimming and J lost 7 bases, with 15 bases between them. The CDR3 is 15 amino acids. The CDR3 nucleotides read TGTGCCAGCAGTTTAGCATATGCGACAGGAGGGACCCAGTACTTC. Protein sequence: CASSLAYATGGTQYF.

The rearrangement joins TRBV5-6 to TRBJ2-5, with D uncertain. Germline CDR1 reads SGHDT; CDR2 reads YYEEEE. This CDR3 has 14 amino acids. Trimming removed 4 bases at V and 0 bases at J, with 10 bases between. The CDR3 region has the DNA TGTGCCAGCAGCGGACGGCGGTACCAAGAGACCCAGTACTTC. Its protein product is CASSGRRYQETQYF. Variable domain in full (rest from reference TRBV5-6 and TRBJ2-5): DAGVTQSPTHLIKTRGQQVTLRCSPKSGHDTVSWYQQALGQGPQFIFQYYEEEERQRGNFPDRFSGHQFPNYSSELNVNALLLGDSALYLCASSGRRYQETQYFGPGTRLLVL.